This T cell receptor beta chain was recovered during a study of cytomegalovirus exposure and HLA in healthy donors. Overall study findings and caveats: Associated with HLA alleles at 0.05 false discovery rate in a later analysis were about 17,000 TCR beta sequences. Reported performance of the classifier showed diagnosis of cytomegalovirus status with high specificity and sensitivity. Prediction of most subjects' HLA-A and HLA-B alleles by TCR beta sequences was reportedly accurate.

Points on this clone: Its antigen is as yet unknown.

Germline values: CDR1 SGHRS, CDR2 YFSETQ. V dropped 3 bases and J dropped 9 bases, with 19 bases sitting between them. The CDR3 extends over 15 amino acids. It was with 60 Vbeta and 13 Jbeta primers that the PCR ran. Data came from immunoSEQ multiplex PCR; TCRdb stores just in-frame clones and leaves some out. Of around 110,000 clones in the sample, about four fifths were seen once. This rearrangement joins TRBV5-1 to TRBJ1-5; D possibly corresponds to TRBD1 (5 bases). The sequencing sample was made of PBMCs. The source of this sequence is a man aged 25-45 years in good health and CMV-seropositive. The CDR3, as DNA: TGCGCCAGCAGCTGGGGGTGGGGGGGTCTGGGGCCCCAGCATTTT. Amino acids: CASSWGWGGLGPQHF.